This T cell receptor beta chain was sequenced during a study of a mutant IDH1 vaccine in newly diagnosed glioma. Background on the study: Earlier treatment was radiotherapy, temozolomide, or both, with most getting both.

Assay used: immunoSEQ multiplex PCR; TCRdb lists only in-frame clones, some missing. The sample consists of about 62,000 clones, approximately 90% of them appearing once. Germline loops: CDR1 SEHNR, CDR2 FQNEAQ (reference sequence). The germline V and J ends were trimmed by 1 base and 4 bases, with 23 bases remaining between them. The CDR3 length is 19 residues. Sample time point: week 11, during vaccination. One vaccine dose held 300 ug of mutant IDH1 20-mer peptide and came with topical imiquimod. This clone was recorded only once. No antigen is known for it. The source of this sequence is a man aged 40-49 years with glioma. The V call is TRBV7-9, the J call TRBJ1-5; D not resolved. The specimen comprised PBMCs, sampled from a glioma patient whose treatment included an IDH1 peptide vaccine. The CDR3: CASSLGSLGETLANQPQHF. The DNA for the CDR3 is TGTGCCAGCAGCTTAGGCTCGCTCGGGGAAACCTTAGCAAATCAGCCCCAGCATTTT. Full variable domain (missing parts from reference TRBV7-9 and TRBJ1-5): DTGVSQNPRHKITKRGQNVTFRCDPISEHNRLYWYRQTLGQGPEFLTYFQNEAQLEKSRLLSDRFSAERPKGSFSTLEIQRTEQGDSAMYLCASSLGSLGETLANQPQHFGDGTRLSIL.